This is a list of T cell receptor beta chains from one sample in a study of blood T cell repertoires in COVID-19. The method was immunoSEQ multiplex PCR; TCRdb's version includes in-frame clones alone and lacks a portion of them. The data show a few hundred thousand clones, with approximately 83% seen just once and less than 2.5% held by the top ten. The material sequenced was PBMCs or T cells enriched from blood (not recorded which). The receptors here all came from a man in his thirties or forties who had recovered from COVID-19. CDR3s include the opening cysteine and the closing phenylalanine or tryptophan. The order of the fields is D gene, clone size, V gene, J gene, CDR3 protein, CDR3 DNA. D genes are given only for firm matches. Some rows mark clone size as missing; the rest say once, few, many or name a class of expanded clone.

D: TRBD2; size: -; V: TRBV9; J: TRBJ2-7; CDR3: CASSAAGSSSYEQYF; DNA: TGTGCCAGCAGCGCAGCGGGGTCCAGCTCCTACGAGCAGTACTTC
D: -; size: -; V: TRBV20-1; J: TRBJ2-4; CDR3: CSASGGSKNIQYF; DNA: TGCAGTGCTAGTGGCGGGTCCAAAAACATTCAGTACTTC
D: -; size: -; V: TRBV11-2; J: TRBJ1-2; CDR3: CASSLGLEGYGYTF; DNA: TGTGCCAGCAGCTTAGGTTTGGAGGGCTATGGCTACACCTTC
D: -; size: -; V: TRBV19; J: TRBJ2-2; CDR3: CASSIELGQPGELFF; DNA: TGTGCCAGTAGTATAGAATTAGGACAACCCGGGGAGCTGTTTTTT
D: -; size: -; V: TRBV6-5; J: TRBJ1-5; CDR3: CASSTTGLPQHF; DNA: TGTGCCAGCAGTACCACAGGGTTGCCCCAGCATTTT
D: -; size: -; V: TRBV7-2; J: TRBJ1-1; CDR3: CASSPRLLGGAEAFF; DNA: TGTGCCAGCAGCCCACGACTCCTGGGGGGAGCTGAAGCTTTCTTT
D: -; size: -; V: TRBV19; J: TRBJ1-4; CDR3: CASSISPGHRATNEKLFF; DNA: TGTGCCAGTAGTATATCACCGGGACACCGTGCAACTAATGAAAAACTGTTTTTT
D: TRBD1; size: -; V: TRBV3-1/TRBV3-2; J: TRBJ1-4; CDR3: CASSQVRGQGKGGEKLFF; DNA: TGTGCCAGCAGCCAAGTACGGGGACAGGGGAAAGGGGGTGAAAAACTGTTTTTT
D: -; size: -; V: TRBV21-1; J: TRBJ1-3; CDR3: CASSKGLGQGPRVNTIYF; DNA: TGTGCCAGCAGCAAAGGGTTGGGACAGGGACCCCGGGTGAACACCATATATTTT
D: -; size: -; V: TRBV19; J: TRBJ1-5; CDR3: CASSIDYGGGQPQHF; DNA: TGTGCCAGTAGTATAGATTACGGGGGAGGACAGCCCCAGCATTTT
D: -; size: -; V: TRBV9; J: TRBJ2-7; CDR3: CASSVDHYYEQYF; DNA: TGTGCCAGCAGCGTGGATCACTATTACGAGCAGTACTTC
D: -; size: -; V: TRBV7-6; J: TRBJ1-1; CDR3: CASSLSRDTEAFF; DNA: TGTGCCAGCAGCTTATCGAGGGACACTGAAGCTTTCTTT
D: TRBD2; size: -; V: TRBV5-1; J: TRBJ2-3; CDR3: CASSPLAGAGTDTQYF; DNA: TGCGCCAGCAGTCCCTTGGCGGGAGCCGGCACAGATACGCAGTATTTT
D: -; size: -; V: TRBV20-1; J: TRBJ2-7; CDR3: CSAREVAEQYF; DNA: TGCAGTGCTAGAGAGGTTGCGGAACAGTACTTC
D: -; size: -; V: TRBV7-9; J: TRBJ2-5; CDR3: CASSRTTQETQYF; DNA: TGTGCCAGCAGCCGGACAACCCAAGAGACCCAGTACTTC
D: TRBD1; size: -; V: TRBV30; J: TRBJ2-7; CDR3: CAWRGKRQGSLEQYF; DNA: TGTGCCTGGAGGGGTAAAAGACAGGGTTCGTTGGAGCAGTACTTC
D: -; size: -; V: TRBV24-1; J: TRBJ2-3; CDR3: CATSAGDTQYF; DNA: TGTGCCACCAGTGCGGGAGATACGCAGTATTTT
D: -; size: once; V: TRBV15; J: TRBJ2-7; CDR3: CATSDSNSYEQYF; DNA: TGTGCCACCAGCGACAGCAACTCCTACGAGCAGTACTTC
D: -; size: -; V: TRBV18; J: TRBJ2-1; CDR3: CASSPPQEDSLVFFF; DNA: TGTGCCAGCTCACCACCCCAGGAGGACTCGCTGGTTTTCTTCTTC
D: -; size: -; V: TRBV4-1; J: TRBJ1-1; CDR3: CASSQETGFTEAFF; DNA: TGCGCCAGCAGCCAAGAAACAGGGTTCACTGAAGCTTTCTTT
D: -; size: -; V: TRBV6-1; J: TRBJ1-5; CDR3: CASSGESQGANQPQHF; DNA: TGTGCCAGCAGTGGAGAGAGCCAGGGCGCCAATCAGCCCCAGCATTTT
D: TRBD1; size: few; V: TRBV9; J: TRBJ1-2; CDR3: CASSVVQGFGGYTF; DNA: TGTGCCAGCAGCGTAGTACAGGGGTTTGGTGGCTACACCTTC
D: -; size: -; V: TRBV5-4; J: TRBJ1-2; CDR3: CASSSEGYGYTF; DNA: TGTGCCAGCAGCTCCGAGGGTTATGGCTACACCTTC
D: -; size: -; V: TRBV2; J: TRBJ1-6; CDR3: CASRERDIPSPLHF; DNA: TGTGCCAGCAGGGAACGGGACATTCCTTCACCCCTCCACTTT
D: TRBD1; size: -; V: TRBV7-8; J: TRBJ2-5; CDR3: CASSLMTGNGETQYF; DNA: TGTGCCAGCAGCCTAATGACAGGGAACGGAGAGACCCAGTACTTC
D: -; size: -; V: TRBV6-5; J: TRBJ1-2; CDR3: CASSYLGDGYTF; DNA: TGTGCCAGCAGTTACCTGGGCGATGGCTACACCTTC
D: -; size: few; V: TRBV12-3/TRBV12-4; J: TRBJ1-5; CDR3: CASSLTGGQPQHF; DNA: TGTGCCAGCAGTTTGACAGGAGGTCAGCCCCAGCATTTT
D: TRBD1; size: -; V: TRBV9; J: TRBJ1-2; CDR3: CASSFTPGQGAGYTF; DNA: TGTGCCAGCAGTTTTACTCCAGGACAGGGGGCCGGCTACACCTTC
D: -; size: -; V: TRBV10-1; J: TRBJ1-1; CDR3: CASQKRSRDSTRVMNTEAFF; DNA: TGCGCCAGTCAAAAGAGGTCCCGGGACTCAACTAGGGTCATGAACACTGAAGCTTTCTTT
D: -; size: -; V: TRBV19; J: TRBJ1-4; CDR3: CASKYTKGEKLFF; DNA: TGTGCCAGTAAATACACCAAGGGGGAAAAACTGTTTTTT
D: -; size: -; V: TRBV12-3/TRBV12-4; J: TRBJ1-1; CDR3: CASSRQASTEAFF; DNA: TGTGCCAGCAGTCGACAGGCTTCCACTGAAGCTTTCTTT
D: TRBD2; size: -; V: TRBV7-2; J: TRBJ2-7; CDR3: CASSLEPSGGSSYEQYF; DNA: TGTGCCAGCAGCTTAGAACCTAGCGGGGGTAGCTCCTACGAGCAGTACTTC
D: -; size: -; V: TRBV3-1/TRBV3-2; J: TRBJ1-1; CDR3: CASSHRGEWAFF; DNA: TGTGCCAGCAGCCATCGGGGAGAATGGGCTTTCTTT
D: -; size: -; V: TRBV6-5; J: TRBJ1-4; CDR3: CASSYSFARLNEKLFF; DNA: TGTGCCAGCAGTTACTCGTTCGCCAGGCTCAATGAAAAACTGTTTTTT
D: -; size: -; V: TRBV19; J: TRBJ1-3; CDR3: CASSINGPSGNTIYF; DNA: TGTGCCAGTAGTATAAATGGCCCCTCTGGAAACACCATATATTTT
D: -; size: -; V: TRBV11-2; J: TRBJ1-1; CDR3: CASSPGLGTEAFF; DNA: TGTGCCAGCAGCCCGGGGTTAGGGACTGAAGCTTTCTTT
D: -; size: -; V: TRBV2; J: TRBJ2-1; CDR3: CASSVSQNSYNEQFF; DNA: TGTGCCAGCAGTGTTTCCCAGAACTCCTACAATGAGCAGTTCTTC
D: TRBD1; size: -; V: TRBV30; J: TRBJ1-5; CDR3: CACGQGLLRDQPQHF; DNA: TGTGCCTGCGGACAGGGACTCCTTCGGGATCAGCCCCAGCATTTT
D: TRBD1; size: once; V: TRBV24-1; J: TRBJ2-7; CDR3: CATSGQGTYEQYF; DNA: TGTGCCACCAGCGGACAGGGTACCTACGAGCAGTACTTC
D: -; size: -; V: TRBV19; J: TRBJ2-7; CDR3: CASRLGVEQYF; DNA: TGTGCCAGTAGGTTGGGAGTCGAGCAGTACTTC
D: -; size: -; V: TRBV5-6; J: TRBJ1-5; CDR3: CASSSDGRTGQPQHF; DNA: TGTGCCAGCAGCTCCGATGGGAGAACGGGCCAGCCCCAGCATTTT
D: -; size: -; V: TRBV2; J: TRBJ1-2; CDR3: CASSVQIREHGYTF; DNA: TGTGCCAGCAGTGTACAAATACGGGAGCATGGCTACACCTTC
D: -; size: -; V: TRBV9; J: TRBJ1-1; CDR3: CASSRTGVGTEAFF; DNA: TGTGCCAGCAGCCGGACGGGAGTCGGCACTGAAGCTTTCTTT
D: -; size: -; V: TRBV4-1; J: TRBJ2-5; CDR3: CASSQDWLALRTQYF; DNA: TGCGCCAGCAGCCAAGATTGGCTAGCCCTTAGGACCCAGTACTTC